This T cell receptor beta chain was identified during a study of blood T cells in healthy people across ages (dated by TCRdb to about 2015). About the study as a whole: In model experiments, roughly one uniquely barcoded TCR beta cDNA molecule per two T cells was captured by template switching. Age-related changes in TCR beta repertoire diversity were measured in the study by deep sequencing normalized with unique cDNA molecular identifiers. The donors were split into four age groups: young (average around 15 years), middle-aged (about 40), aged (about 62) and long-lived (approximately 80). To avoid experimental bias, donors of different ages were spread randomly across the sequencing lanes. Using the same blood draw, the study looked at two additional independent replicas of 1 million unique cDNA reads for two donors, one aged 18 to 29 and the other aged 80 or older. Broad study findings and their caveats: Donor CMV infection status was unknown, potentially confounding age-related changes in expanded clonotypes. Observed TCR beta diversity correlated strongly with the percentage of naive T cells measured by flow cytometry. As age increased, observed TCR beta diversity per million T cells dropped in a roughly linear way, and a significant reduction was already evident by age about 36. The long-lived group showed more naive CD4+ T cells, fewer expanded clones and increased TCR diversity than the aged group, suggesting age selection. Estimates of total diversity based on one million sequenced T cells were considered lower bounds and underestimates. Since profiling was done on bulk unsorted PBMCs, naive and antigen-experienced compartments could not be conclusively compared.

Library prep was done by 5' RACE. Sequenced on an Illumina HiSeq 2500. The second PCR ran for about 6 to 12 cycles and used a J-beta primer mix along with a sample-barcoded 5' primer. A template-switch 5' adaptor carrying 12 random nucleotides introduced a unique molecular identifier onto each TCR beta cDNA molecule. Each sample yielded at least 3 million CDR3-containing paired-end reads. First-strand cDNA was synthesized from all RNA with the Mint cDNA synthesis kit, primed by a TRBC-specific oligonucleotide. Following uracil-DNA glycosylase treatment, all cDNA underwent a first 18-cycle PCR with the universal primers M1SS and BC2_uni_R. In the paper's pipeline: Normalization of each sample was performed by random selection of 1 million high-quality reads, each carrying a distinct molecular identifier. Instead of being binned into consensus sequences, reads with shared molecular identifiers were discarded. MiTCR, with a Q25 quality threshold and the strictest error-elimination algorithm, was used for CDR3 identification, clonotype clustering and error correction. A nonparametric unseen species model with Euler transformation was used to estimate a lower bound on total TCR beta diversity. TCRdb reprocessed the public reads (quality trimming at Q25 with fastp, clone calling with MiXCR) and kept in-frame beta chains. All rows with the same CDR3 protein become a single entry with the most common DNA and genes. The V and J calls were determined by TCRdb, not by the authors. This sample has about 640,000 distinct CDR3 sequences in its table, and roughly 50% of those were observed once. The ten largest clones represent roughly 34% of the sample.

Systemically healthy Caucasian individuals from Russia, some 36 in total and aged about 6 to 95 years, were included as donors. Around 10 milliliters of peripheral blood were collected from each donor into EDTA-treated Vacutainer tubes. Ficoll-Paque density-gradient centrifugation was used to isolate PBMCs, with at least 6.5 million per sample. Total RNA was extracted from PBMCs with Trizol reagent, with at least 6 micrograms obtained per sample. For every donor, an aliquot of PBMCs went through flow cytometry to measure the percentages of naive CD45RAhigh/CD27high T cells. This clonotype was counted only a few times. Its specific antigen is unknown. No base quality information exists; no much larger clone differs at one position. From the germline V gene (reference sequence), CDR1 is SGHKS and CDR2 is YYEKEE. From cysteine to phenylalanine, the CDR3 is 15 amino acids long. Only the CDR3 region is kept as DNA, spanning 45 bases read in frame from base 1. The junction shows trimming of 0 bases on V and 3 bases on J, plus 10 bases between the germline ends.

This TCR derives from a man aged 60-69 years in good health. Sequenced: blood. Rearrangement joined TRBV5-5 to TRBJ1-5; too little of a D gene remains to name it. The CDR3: CASSLVQGPNQPQHF. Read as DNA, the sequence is TGTGCCAGCAGCTTGGTACAAGGTCCCAATCAGCCCCAGCATTTT.